Shown below are 24 T cell receptor beta chains from a single sample sequenced in a study of T cell responses to AZD1222 COVID-19 vaccine. Only in-frame clones appear in the TCRdb table, and some are missing; sequencing was by immunoSEQ multiplex PCR. The sample lists some 200,000 clones; under 95% were seen once. Sequenced here: peripheral blood, sampled on day 0 of AZD1222 vaccination. The receptors here all came from an adult in good health.

The gene calls are TRBV3-1 (or the pseudogene TRBV3-2) and TRBJ2-7; 8 bases are shared with TRBD1. There are 14 residues in the CDR3. CDR1 LGHDT and CDR2 YNNKEL come from the germline V gene (reference sequence). Trimming removed 3 bases from V and 4 bases from J; junction bases left unmatched: 5. CDR3: CASSQGTGSYEQYF. CDR3 in DNA: TGTGCCAGCAGCCAGGGGACAGGTAGTTACGAGCAGTACTTC.

The V call is TRBV4-1, the J call TRBJ2-7; 9 bases map to TRBD1. The CDR3 is 16 residues long. Unmatched junction bases numbered 7, after V lost 3 bases and J lost 1 base. The germline CDR1 and CDR2 sequences are MGHRA and YSYEKL. CDR3 sequence: CASSQSTGGMSYEQYF. The CDR3 coding sequence is TGCGCCAGCAGCCAGTCGACAGGGGGAATGTCCTACGAGCAGTACTTC.

This clone was counted a single time. V usage is TRBV5-1 and J usage is TRBJ2-3, with 7 bases matching TRBD1. After removal of 7 bases from V and 1 base from J, the junction contained 9 bases not matched to a gene. This CDR3 has 15 amino acids. Germline loops: CDR1 SGHRS, CDR2 YFSETQ. CDR3 in DNA: TGCGCCAGCCGCAAAGGGGACAGAGGCACAGATACGCAGTATTTT. This codes for CASRKGDRGTDTQYF.

The chain is built from TRBV10-1 and TRBJ2-7, with 7 bases identical to TRBD1. Germline trimming cut 6 bases from V and 1 base from J; bases unmatched to any gene: 9. The CDR3 covers 15 residues. Germline CDR1 reads WNHNN; CDR2 reads SYGVQD (reference sequence). CDR3 region: CASRSPKGQSYEQYF. CDR3 nucleotide sequence: TGCGCCAGCAGGTCTCCTAAGGGACAGTCCTACGAGCAGTACTTC.

V usage is TRBV27 and J usage is TRBJ2-7, with D possibly being TRBD2 (7 bases). Germline V gene data show CDR1 as MNHEY and CDR2 as SMNVEV (reference sequence). The CDR3 runs to 17 residues. Trimming took off 9 bases at V and 2 bases at J, with 26 bases between the two ends. CDR3 protein: CAREGGSTSGITYEQYF. In DNA, the CDR3 is TGTGCCAGGGAGGGGGGTTCTACGAGCGGGATTACCTACGAGCAGTACTTC.

The V gene is TRBV2, the J gene TRBJ1-5; 7 positions match TRBD1. Germline V gives CDR1 SNHLY, CDR2 FYNNEI. Trimming cost V 4 bases and J 4 bases; bases outside gene matches: 16. CDR3 length equals 18 residues. The CDR3 reads CASSALGRGQSRNQPQHF. The CDR3, as DNA: TGTGCCAGCAGTGCCCTAGGGAGGGGGCAAAGTCGAAATCAGCCCCAGCATTTT.

This clone has a single count. The chain recombines TRBV5-1 with TRBJ1-6; no clear D. The ends were cut back, 0 bases at V and 8 bases at J, with 9 bases in the middle. CDR3 length equals 14 residues. Per germline, CDR1 SGHRS and CDR2 YFSETQ. CDR3 sequence: CASSLESPYSPLHF. Written as DNA, the CDR3 is TGCGCCAGCAGCTTGGAATCCCCCTATTCACCCCTCCACTTT.

This clone was found once. The chain employs TRBV6-5 and TRBJ2-7, with D possibly being TRBD2 (5 bases). The germline V and J ends were trimmed by 5 bases and 7 bases, with 15 bases remaining between them. This CDR3 has 13 amino acids. From germline, CDR1 is MNHEY and CDR2 SVGAGI. This chain's CDR3 is CASSKPGSGEQYF. For the CDR3, the DNA is TGTGCCAGCAGTAAACCGGGTTCGGGGGAGCAGTACTTC.

The CDR3 spells CASRTGITSSYNSPLHF. The DNA for the CDR3 is TGTGCCAGCAGGACAGGGATAACGAGCTCCTATAATTCACCCCTCCACTTT. This sequence joins TRBV28 and TRBJ1-6; 7 positions match TRBD1. This CDR3 spans 17 amino acids. Per germline, CDR1 MDHEN and CDR2 SYDVKM. V shed 6 bases and J 0 bases; nucleotides not matched to a gene: 8.

V usage is TRBV2 and J usage is TRBJ2-3; 8 bases are shared with TRBD2. This CDR3 has 13 residues. The V gene's germline CDR1 is SNHLY and CDR2 FYNNEI. The trim removed 6 bases at V and 3 bases at J, leaving 2 bases unmatched. The CDR3 loop reads CASSREGTDTQYF. In DNA form, the CDR3 reads TGTGCCAGCAGCCGGGAGGGAACAGATACGCAGTATTTT.

V and J are TRBV7-2 and TRBJ2-1; perhaps TRBD1 as D (6 bases). The CDR3 length is 16 residues. With 5 bases removed from V and 0 bases from J, the gap between germline ends came to 14 bases. In germline, CDR1 is SGHTA, CDR2 FQGNSA. CDR3 loop: CASSPIQGSSYNEQFF. In nucleotides, the CDR3 is TGTGCCAGCAGCCCGATACAGGGCAGCTCCTACAATGAGCAGTTCTTC.

The V and J genes are TRBV7-8 and TRBJ1-2, with D perhaps TRBD1 (5 bases). V shed 5 bases and J shed 4 bases, with 23 bases lying between them. Germline V gene lookup returns CDR1 SGHVS and CDR2 FQNEAQ. The CDR3 sequence is 17 residues long. CDR3 residues: CASSPIVRQGYLYGYTF. The CDR3 coding sequence is TGTGCCAGCAGCCCCATCGTCCGGCAGGGCTACCTCTATGGCTACACCTTC.

The chain links TRBV5-4 to TRBJ1-1, with TRBD1 matching over 9 bases. This CDR3 is built from 16 residues. Germline lookup yields CDR1 SGHNT and CDR2 YYREEE (reference sequence). Trimming at V came to 1 base and at J to 0 bases, leaving 4 bases not matched to a gene. This CDR3 is CASSLSDRGLNTEAFF. The CDR3, as DNA: TGTGCCAGCAGCTTGTCGGACAGGGGCTTGAACACTGAAGCTTTCTTT.

V and J are TRBV9 and TRBJ1-5; D is ambiguous. The V gene lost 1 base and the J gene lost 0 bases, with 2 bases spanning the gap. The CDR3 covers 13 residues. Looked up from germline, CDR1 is SGDLS and CDR2 is YYNGEE. The CDR3, as DNA: TGTGCCAGCAGCGTATATAGCAATCAGCCCCAGCATTTT. This encodes CASSVYSNQPQHF.

Only one count was recorded for this clone. This chain uses TRBV5-1 with TRBJ2-2; 14 bases fit TRBD2. This CDR3 is built from 17 residues. Germline V gene lookup returns CDR1 SGHRS and CDR2 YFSETQ. J was trimmed by 3 bases and V by 4 bases; bases with no gene match: 5. CDR3 loop: CASSKGLAGVDTGELFF. CDR3 DNA sequence: TGCGCCAGCAGCAAGGGACTAGCGGGAGTGGACACCGGGGAGCTGTTTTTT.

The V call is TRBV14, the J call TRBJ2-7; tentatively, D is TRBD1 or TRBD2 (5 bases each). The CDR3 loop spans 15 amino acids. CDR1 and CDR2 from the germline V gene are SGHDN and FVKESK. V lost 0 bases to trimming and J lost 5 bases, with 14 bases between them. The CDR3 is CASSQEGTLKNEQYF. DNA of the CDR3: TGTGCCAGCAGCCAAGAGGGGACCCTAAAGAACGAGCAGTACTTC. The full variable domain, its missing parts supplied by reference TRBV14 and TRBJ2-7, is EAGVTQFPSHSVIEKGQTVTLRCDPISGHDNLYWYRRVMGKEIKFLLHFVKESKQDESGMPNNRFLAERTGGTYSTLKVQPAELEDSGVYFCASSQEGTLKNEQYFGPGTRLTVT.

This clone was picked up a small number of times. V and J are TRBV7-9 and TRBJ1-2; D may be TRBD1 (5 bases). Germline V gives CDR1 SEHNR, CDR2 FQNEAQ (reference sequence). This CDR3 spans 17 amino acids. Trimming cost V 2 bases and J 0 bases, with 16 bases left between them. CDR3: CASSLPRGNLPNYGYTF. CDR3 sequence (DNA): TGTGCCAGCAGCTTACCGAGGGGAAACCTCCCTAACTATGGCTACACCTTC.

The rearrangement links TRBV4-1 to TRBJ2-2; D is perhaps TRBD1 or TRBD2 (5 bases each). Trimming took off 1 base at V and 6 bases at J, with 21 bases between the two ends. Germline CDR1 and CDR2: MGHRA and YSYEKL. The CDR3 consists of 18 residues. The CDR3 nucleotides are TGCGCCAGCAGCCAAGGGGGTTACCGGGGACCTTCCGCCGGGGAGCTGTTTTTT. Translating gives CASSQGGYRGPSAGELFF.

The V and J genes are TRBV4-2 and TRBJ1-5; tentative D call: TRBD1 (5 bases). V gave up 3 bases and J gave up 3 bases, with 15 bases separating them. Germline CDR1 LGHNA, CDR2 YNFKEQ. The CDR3 covers 16 residues. The CDR3 bases are TGTGCCAGCAGCCATGAATTGGGGGGGATCAATCAGCCCCAGCATTTT. It encodes CASSHELGGINQPQHF.

A single count supports this clone. The rearrangement uses TRBV20-1 and TRBJ2-7; D is perhaps TRBD2 (6 bases). CDR3 length: 13 residues. The V and J ends lost 3 bases and 2 bases respectively, with 11 bases between them. Germline V gene data show CDR1 as DFQATT and CDR2 as SNEGSKA (reference sequence). CDR3 amino acids: CSASISGAYEQYF. The CDR3 region has the DNA TGCAGTGCTAGTATTAGCGGTGCCTACGAGCAGTACTTC.

The gene calls are TRBV7-7 and TRBJ2-1, with D perhaps TRBD2 (5 bases). CDR1 is SSHAT, CDR2 FNYEAQ, per germline (reference sequence). Trimming stripped 6 bases from V and 0 bases from J, with 12 bases between. The CDR3 has 15 residues. Here the CDR3 reads CASSYTRSSYNEQFF. The CDR3 region has the DNA TGTGCCAGCAGTTATACTAGATCCTCCTACAATGAGCAGTTCTTC.

The chain employs TRBV28 and TRBJ1-5; maybe TRBD1 (5 bases). The ends were cut back, 4 bases at V and 1 base at J, with 17 bases in the middle. In germline, CDR1 is MDHEN, CDR2 SYDVKM. The CDR3 has 17 residues. Here the CDR3 DNA reads TGTGCCAGCAGTTCCGCCTCGGGGCATAGAAGCAATCAGCCCCAGCATTTT. Its protein is CASSSASGHRSNQPQHF.

The chain recombines TRBV7-2 with TRBJ2-4; tentatively, D is TRBD1 (7 bases). This CDR3 has 17 residues. V was cut by 5 bases and J by 0 bases, with 17 bases left in between. Germline loops: CDR1 SGHTA, CDR2 FQGNSA. The CDR3 nucleotides are TGTGCCAGCAGCCAATCAGGGGGGCTGGGAGCCAAAAACATTCAGTACTTC. This sequence encodes CASSQSGGLGAKNIQYF.

The chain joins TRBV4-3 to TRBJ1-6, with 8 nucleotides matching TRBD1. Germline trimming cut 2 bases from V and 4 bases from J; bases unmatched to any gene: 7. Germline V lookup: CDR1 LGHNA, CDR2 YSLEER. The CDR3 length is 17 residues. This chain's CDR3 is CASSQRLDRGYNSPLHF. The CDR3 DNA sequence: TGCGCCAGCAGCCAACGTCTCGACAGGGGATATAATTCACCCCTCCACTTT.